This T cell receptor beta chain appears in the sequencing data of a study of OX40 agonist ivuxolimab in advanced cancers. The wider study: Dose-escalation subjects each had hepatocellular carcinoma, melanoma, renal cell or head and neck cancer.

V was pared by 3 bases and J by 5 bases, with 19 bases between. The CDR3 contains 16 residues. Per germline, CDR1 LGHNA and CDR2 YSLEER. Points from the study as a whole: No determination was made of the antigen specificity of the expanded peripheral T cells. Among the lowest peripheral clonal expansion occurred in 0.1-3.0 mg/kg partial responders. Some patients without response likewise showed low normalized clonal expansion.

Details on this clone: Its antigen is unidentified.

Repertoires were generated with immunoSEQ multiplex PCR, while TCRdb's copy carries only in-frame clones and drops some. Counted here are roughly 75,000 clones, approximately 92% occurring once; the ten biggest clones make up around 6.5%. The source was CD4+ or CD8+ T cells sorted from blood, collected in a trial of the OX40 agonist ivuxolimab. The receptor comes from an adult with an advanced solid tumor such as melanoma, head and neck, liver or kidney cancer. V and J are TRBV4-3 and TRBJ2-5, with D perhaps TRBD1 or TRBD2 (5 bases each). CDR3 protein: CASSHTWGSEGETQYF. CDR3 DNA: TGCGCCAGCAGCCATACATGGGGGAGTGAGGGGGAGACCCAGTACTTC.